The 32 T cell receptor beta chains listed next were all sequenced from one sample in a study of T cell responses to AZD1222 COVID-19 vaccine. The repertoire was sequenced with immunoSEQ multiplex PCR; TCRdb's copy has only in-frame clones and lacks some. The table lists just under 90,000 clones, approximately 86% of them singletons. Source: peripheral blood, taken on day 0 of MenACWY control vaccination. These TCRs come from an adult in good health.

This chain connects TRBV6-2 or TRBV6-3 to TRBJ2-7; 7 bases agree with TRBD2. CDR1 and CDR2 (germline): MNHEY, SVGEGT. The CDR3 consists of 15 residues. Trimming took 6 bases from V and 3 from J; bases not matched to a gene: 11. The CDR3: CASSRGGAESYEQYF. CDR3 in DNA: TGTGCCAGCAGCCGGGGAGGGGCCGAAAGCTACGAGCAGTACTTC.

For the CDR3, the DNA is TGTGCCAGCAGTTTGTCCGGGACAGGGATGGATGGCTACACCTTC. It is translated as CASSLSGTGMDGYTF. This sequence joins TRBV27 and TRBJ1-2; 9 positions match TRBD1. V was clipped by 3 bases and J by 6 bases; unmatched bases: 8. Germline-derived CDR1 and CDR2 are MNHEY and SMNVEV (reference sequence). The CDR3 runs to 15 residues.

The V call is TRBV6-2 or TRBV6-3, the J call TRBJ2-7, with 12 nucleotides matching TRBD2. The CDR3 is 16 residues long. The germline gives CDR1 MNHEY, CDR2 SVGEGT. Trimming removed 2 bases from V and 4 bases from J; junction bases left unmatched: 6. The CDR3 sequence: CASSYPTSGGPYEQYF. CDR3 DNA sequence: TGTGCCAGCAGTTACCCGACTAGCGGGGGACCGTACGAGCAGTACTTC.

The chain employs TRBV10-3 and TRBJ2-7, with D tentatively TRBD2 (5 bases). The CDR3 is 14 amino acids. Trimming shortened V by 3 bases and J by 6 bases, and 15 bases separated the two germline ends. Germline CDR1 ENHRY, CDR2 SYGVKD. This CDR3 is CAISDRTSEGEQYF. In DNA, the CDR3 is TGTGCCATCAGTGATCGGACCTCCGAGGGCGAGCAGTACTTC.

V is TRBV7-9 and J is TRBJ1-6, with unresolved D. This CDR3 region has 14 residues. Germline V lookup: CDR1 SEHNR, CDR2 FQNEAQ (reference sequence). The V gene lost 6 bases and the J gene lost 10 bases, with 16 bases spanning the gap. CDR3 residues: CASSPTDFRSPLHF. The CDR3 region has the DNA TGTGCCAGCAGTCCGACGGACTTCAGGTCACCCCTCCACTTT.

The J gene is TRBJ1-4, the V gene TRBV19; D might be TRBD1 (5 bases). Germline CDR1 and CDR2: LNHDA and SQIVND (reference sequence). This CDR3 is built from 15 residues. V lost 3 bases, J lost 7 bases, and 15 bases lay in between. CDR3 sequence (DNA): TGTGCCAGTAGTATTTTGGGCAGTAGGGGTGAAAAACTGTTTTTT. Translating it yields CASSILGSRGEKLFF.

V gene TRBV6-5 combines with J gene TRBJ1-5, with a weak D call TRBD1 (5 bases). This CDR3 contains 14 residues. The V end lost 5 bases, the J end lost 4 bases, and 12 bases lay between the germline ends. Looked up from germline, CDR1 is MNHEY and CDR2 is SVGAGI. DNA for the CDR3: TGTGCCAGCAGTCCAGGGTCAGGAAATCAGCCCCAGCATTTT. As protein: CASSPGSGNQPQHF.

This clone was observed a single time. The CDR3 loop is CASSYTMNYGYTF. CDR3 bases: TGTGCCAGCAGTTATACAATGAACTATGGCTACACCTTC. The chain has TRBV27 and TRBJ1-2; the D is unclear. V lost 4 bases to trimming and J lost 2 bases, with 8 bases between them. Germline lookup yields CDR1 MNHEY and CDR2 SMNVEV (reference sequence). CDR3 length: 13 amino acids.

The sample holds one count of this clone. The rearrangement joins TRBV10-3 to TRBJ2-5, with D possibly TRBD2 on 6 matching bases. Trimming removed 3 bases at V and 1 base at J, with 21 bases between. Germline V gene data show CDR1 as ENHRY and CDR2 as SYGVKD. The CDR3 length is 18 residues. DNA for the CDR3: TGTGCCATCAGTGACCCCCACGGGCAGCTGGGACTCCAAGAGACCCAGTACTTC. This encodes CAISDPHGQLGLQETQYF.

CDR3 protein: CASHRKRDMNTEAFF. DNA for the CDR3: TGTGCCAGCCATCGGAAGAGGGACATGAACACTGAAGCTTTCTTT. V usage is TRBV6-5 and J usage is TRBJ1-1; maybe TRBD1 (6 bases). Germline V gene sequence: CDR1 MNHEY, CDR2 SVGAGI. V shed 8 bases and J shed 0 bases, with 16 bases lying between them. This CDR3 has 15 residues.

The V gene is TRBV15, the J gene TRBJ1-5, with 8 bases that match TRBD1. Germline V CDR1 and CDR2: LNHNV, YYDKDF (reference sequence). CDR3 length: 15 amino acids. The J segment lost 6 bases and the V segment lost 3 bases, leaving 7 bases of the junction unmatched. CDR3 loop: CATSRDRVSGQPQHF. The CDR3 DNA is TGTGCCACCAGCAGGGACAGGGTTTCGGGTCAGCCCCAGCATTTT.

The chain recombines TRBV19 with TRBJ2-5, with D tentatively TRBD1 (6 bases). Germline V CDR1 and CDR2: LNHDA, SQIVND (reference sequence). V lost 3 bases and J lost 0, with 17 bases in between. This CDR3 spans 17 amino acids. Written as DNA, the CDR3 is TGTGCCAGTAGTATCCTCACTCAGGGGACCAACCAAGAGACCCAGTACTTC. This gives the protein CASSILTQGTNQETQYF.

The CDR3 region is CASSSLKLLAGAYNEQFF. CDR3 sequence (DNA): TGTGCCAGCAGCTCCCTCAAGTTACTAGCGGGGGCCTACAATGAGCAGTTCTTC. This chain uses TRBV9 with TRBJ2-1; 11 bases map to TRBD2. The CDR3 has 18 amino acids. CDR1 SGDLS and CDR2 YYNGEE come from the germline V gene. The J segment lost 2 bases and the V segment lost 4 bases, leaving 11 bases of the junction unmatched.

This clone was picked up one time. This chain connects TRBV7-2 to TRBJ1-6; D might be TRBD1 (5 bases). This CDR3 comprises 14 residues. Trimming cost V 4 bases and J 6 bases, with 10 bases left between them. The germline gives CDR1 SGHTA, CDR2 FQGNSA. The CDR3 loop is CASSSRDLNSPLHF. The CDR3 bases are TGTGCCAGCAGCTCCCGGGACCTTAATTCACCCCTCCACTTT.

The chain combines TRBV3-1 (or the pseudogene TRBV3-2) with TRBJ2-1, with 8 bases identical to TRBD2. CDR3 length equals 16 residues. Germline values: CDR1 LGHDT, CDR2 YNNKEL (reference sequence). V lost 6 bases to trimming and J lost 7 bases; unmatched junction nucleotides: 14. The CDR3 nucleotides read TGTGCCAGCAGTCTCGGGGGGGGGTTCGTGAAGAATGAGCAGTTCTTC. Its translation: CASSLGGGFVKNEQFF.

The V call is TRBV4-3, the J call TRBJ2-7; TRBD2 agrees at 8 bases. The trim removed 0 bases at V and 2 bases at J, leaving 21 bases unmatched. Germline CDR1 LGHNA, CDR2 YSLEER. The CDR3 runs to 21 residues. The CDR3 reads CASSQEASGLASNPRPYEQYF. CDR3 nucleotide sequence: TGCGCCAGCAGCCAAGAGGCCAGTGGACTAGCATCCAACCCGAGGCCCTACGAGCAGTACTTC.

This clone was recorded only once. This sequence joins TRBV10-3 and TRBJ2-1; tentatively, D is TRBD1 (5 bases). Germline loops: CDR1 ENHRY, CDR2 SYGVKD. Trimming shortened V by 0 bases and J by 7 bases, and 10 bases separated the two germline ends. The CDR3 length is 14 residues. The CDR3 nucleotides read TGTGCCATCAGTGAGTCCCAGGGTCGAAATGAGCAGTTCTTC. This sequence encodes CAISESQGRNEQFF.

The rearrangement uses TRBV12-3 or TRBV12-4 and TRBJ1-5; D is unclear. The V end lost 8 bases, the J end lost 0 bases, and 8 bases lay between the germline ends. The CDR3 spans 13 residues. CDR3: CASRQISNQPQHF. CDR3 DNA: TGTGCCAGCCGTCAGATTAGCAATCAGCCCCAGCATTTT.

V gene TRBV30 combines with J gene TRBJ1-1; D not certain. The CDR3 sequence is 15 residues long. The V and J ends lost 0 bases and 1 base respectively, with 12 bases between them. Germline V lookup: CDR1 GTSNPN, CDR2 SVGIG (reference sequence). The chain's CDR3 is CAWSVLKAGNTEAFF. The DNA of the CDR3 is TGTGCCTGGAGTGTACTTAAGGCGGGGAACACTGAAGCTTTCTTT. The whole variable domain, remainder taken from reference TRBV30 and TRBJ1-1, is SQTIHQWPATLVQPVGSPLSLECTVEGTSNPNLYWYRQAAGRGLQLLFYSVGIGQISSEVPQNLSASRPQDRQFILSSKKLLLSDSGFYLCAWSVLKAGNTEAFFGQGTRLTVV.

The chain couples TRBV7-9 to TRBJ1-1, with D maybe TRBD1 (5 bases). Per the germline V gene, CDR1 is SEHNR and CDR2 is FQNEAQ (reference sequence). Trimming shortened V by 6 bases and J by 0 bases, and 8 bases separated the two germline ends. CDR3 length: 13 residues. The CDR3 spells CASRSGVNTEAFF. CDR3 coding DNA: TGTGCCAGCAGATCGGGGGTGAACACTGAAGCTTTCTTT.

The gene calls are TRBV7-9 and TRBJ1-5; no firm D call. This CDR3 is 13 amino acids long. With 6 bases removed from V and 0 bases from J, the gap between germline ends came to 6 bases. Germline V lookup: CDR1 SEHNR, CDR2 FQNEAQ (reference sequence). CDR3 DNA sequence: TGTGCCAGCAGTCCCAATAGCAATCAGCCCCAGCATTTT. Translated, it gives CASSPNSNQPQHF.

The chain is built from TRBV2 and TRBJ1-2; 9 nucleotides align to TRBD1. Trimming at V came to 9 bases and at J to 8 bases, leaving 7 bases not matched to a gene. This CDR3 spans 12 amino acids. CDR1 is SNHLY, CDR2 FYNNEI, per germline. CDR3 loop: CARKRTGVGYTF. CDR3 DNA: TGTGCCAGAAAAAGGACAGGGGTGGGCTACACCTTC.

CDR3 nucleotides: TGTGCCGGCTACCTGATCAGGATTGATTATGGCTACACCTTC. Translating it yields CAGYLIRIDYGYTF. The chain recombines TRBV28 with TRBJ1-2; D not resolved. Per the germline V gene, CDR1 is MDHEN and CDR2 is SYDVKM. The CDR3 contains 14 residues. Trimming stripped 11 bases from V and 5 bases from J, with 21 bases between.

In its sample, this clone was seen a few times. V and J are TRBV11-2 and TRBJ2-3; D ambiguous. V was cut by 3 bases and J by 0 bases, with 4 bases left in between. The CDR3 contains 13 residues. Germline V gene lookup returns CDR1 SGHAT and CDR2 FQNNGV. In DNA, the CDR3 is TGTGCCAGCAGCTTCGCTAGCACAGATACGCAGTATTTT. Its protein product is CASSFASTDTQYF.

V is TRBV7-9 and J is TRBJ2-2, with a possible D match to TRBD2 (5 bases). V gave up 5 bases and J gave up 4 bases, with 20 bases separating them. Germline-derived CDR1 and CDR2 are SEHNR and FQNEAQ (reference sequence). This CDR3 contains 17 residues. CDR3 nucleotides: TGTGCCAGCAGCCTTAACTTGGGGAGTAGGAGCACCGGGGAGCTGTTTTTT. It specifies CASSLNLGSRSTGELFF.

The chain is built from TRBV28 and TRBJ2-5, with 13 nucleotides matching TRBD2. The CDR3 has 17 residues. The germline V gene has CDR1 MDHEN and CDR2 SYDVKM. V lost 6 bases to trimming and J lost 5 bases; unmatched junction nucleotides: 12. CDR3 in amino acids: CASSPTVTSGGRETQYF. CDR3 sequence (DNA): TGTGCCAGCAGCCCGACTGTGACTAGCGGGGGGAGGGAGACCCAGTACTTC.

V gene TRBV9 combines with J gene TRBJ1-2; possible D gene TRBD1, 5 bases. V was trimmed by 5 bases and J by 8 bases, leaving 16 bases between them. Germline V gene sequence: CDR1 SGDLS, CDR2 YYNGEE. This CDR3 spans 13 amino acids. DNA of the CDR3: TGTGCCAGCAGAGACGACAGCCTAGTAGGCTACACCTTC. Protein sequence: CASRDDSLVGYTF.

The J gene is TRBJ2-3, the V gene TRBV7-2, with 9 nucleotides matching TRBD2. Germline V gene sequence: CDR1 SGHTA, CDR2 FQGNSA. CDR3 size: 17 residues. Losses at the gene ends were 0 bases for V and 9 bases for J; bases not matched to a gene: 13. The CDR3 DNA reads TGTGCCAGCAGCTTAGCGACCCTAGCGGGGCCCGCGGGCACGCAGTATTTT. This gives the protein CASSLATLAGPAGTQYF.

This chain uses TRBV28 with TRBJ1-5; D call uncertain. V shed 4 bases and J shed 4 bases, with 8 bases lying between them. Germline V gene sequence: CDR1 MDHEN, CDR2 SYDVKM. This CDR3 contains 13 residues. The CDR3 DNA reads as TGTGCCAGCAGTTGGTTAGTAAATCAGCCCCAGCATTTT. It codes for CASSWLVNQPQHF.

The J gene is TRBJ1-4, the V gene TRBV5-5; D is ambiguous. The V end lost 2 bases, the J end lost 0 bases, and 11 bases lay between the germline ends. The CDR3 has 16 amino acids. Germline lookup yields CDR1 SGHKS and CDR2 YYEKEE (reference sequence). As DNA, the CDR3 is TGTGCCAGCAGCTTAGGACTCTATCCAACTAATGAAAAACTGTTTTTT. Its protein product is CASSLGLYPTNEKLFF.

The chain has TRBV7-3 and TRBJ2-3; D may be TRBD2 (5 bases). This CDR3 has 15 amino acids. CDR1 and CDR2 (germline): SGHTA, FQGTGA. V was cut by 4 bases and J by 0 bases, with 11 bases left in between. The CDR3 nucleotides are TGTGCCAGCAGCTCCCAACTAGGAAGCACAGATACGCAGTATTTT. It encodes CASSSQLGSTDTQYF. Complete variable domain (other parts from reference TRBV7-3 and TRBJ2-3): GAGVSQTPSNKVTEKGKYVELRCDPISGHTALYWYRQSLGQGPEFLIYFQGTGAADDSGLPNDRFFAVRPEGSVSTLKIQRTERGDSAVYLCASSSQLGSTDTQYFGPGTRLTVL.

This chain connects TRBV4-2 to TRBJ1-2, with TRBD1 matching 7 bases. V dropped 0 bases and J dropped 3; count of bases not matched to a gene: 4. This CDR3 is built from 15 residues. Germline CDR1 is LGHNA and CDR2 is YNFKEQ. The CDR3: CASSQEGTGDYGYTF. The DNA for the CDR3 is TGTGCCAGCAGCCAAGAGGGAACAGGGGACTATGGCTACACCTTC.